Listed below are T cell receptor beta chains from one sample, sequenced in a study of T cells after yellow fever vaccination. TCRdb re-derived calls from the 5' RACE reads in MiXCR, one entry per CDR3 protein. Among tens of thousands of distinct CDR3 sequences listed, about 6% were seen once. Sequenced material: CD8+ T cells sorted from PBMCs, taken more than 40 days after the first yellow fever vaccination. The receptors here all came from a man aged 18 to 29 who received the YFV17D yellow fever vaccine. Both conserved end residues are part of each CDR3. The order of the fields is clone size, V gene, J gene, D gene, CDR3 protein, CDR3 DNA. The D gene is left open where the match is weak. The size of a clone is reported for some rows only, either as once, few or many, or as a class for expanded clones.

>few|TRBV20-1|TRBJ2-7|-
CSARGQATYEQYF
TGCAGTGCTAGAGGACAGGCCACCTACGAGCAGTACTTC
>many|TRBV4-3|TRBJ1-3|-
CASSQGGWRVDTIYF
TGCGCCAGCAGCCAAGGCGGTTGGAGGGTGGACACCATATATTTT
>few|TRBV12-3/TRBV12-4|TRBJ1-1|-
CASGLGSTEAFF
TGTGCCAGCGGTCTGGGAAGCACTGAAGCTTTCTTT
>many|TRBV10-3|TRBJ1-2|-
CAISETGTGSYGYTF
TGTGCCATCAGTGAGACCGGTACAGGGAGCTATGGCTACACCTTC
>many|TRBV25-1|TRBJ2-1|-
CASTEGGLPYNEQFF
TGTGCCAGCACGGAGGGAGGCCTCCCCTACAATGAGCAGTTCTTC
>many|TRBV4-3|TRBJ1-5|TRBD1
CASSQDGTGTQPQHF
TGCGCCAGCAGCCAAGACGGGACAGGGACCCAGCCCCAGCATTTT
>-|TRBV3-1|TRBJ2-2|-
CACCQVFVGPNTGELFF
TGTGCCTGCTGCCAAGTATTCGTCGGGCCAAACACCGGGGAGCTGTTTTTT
>few|TRBV28|TRBJ1-1|-
CASSPSEGPAEAFF
TGTGCCAGCAGCCCAAGCGAGGGTCCTGCTGAAGCTTTCTTT
>few|TRBV20-1|TRBJ1-2|-
CSARGQPMPF
TGCAGTGCTAGGGGGCAGCCGATGCCCTTC
>-|TRBV4-1|TRBJ2-7|-
CASSQAGTASYEQYF
TGCGCCAGCAGCCAAGCAGGGACGGCTTCCTACGAGCAGTACTTC
>-|TRBV20-1|TRBJ1-1|-
CSASTGSEAFF
TGCAGTGCTAGCACAGGGTCTGAAGCTTTCTTT
>many|TRBV7-9|TRBJ2-7|-
CASALSYEQYF
TGTGCCAGCGCCCTGAGCTACGAGCAGTACTTC
>many|TRBV5-1|TRBJ2-3|-
CASSLAQGPYTDTQYF
TGCGCCAGCAGCTTGGCCCAGGGGCCCTACACAGATACGCAGTATTTT
>many|TRBV12-3/TRBV12-4|TRBJ2-7|TRBD2
CASSRTSGSYEQYF
TGTGCCAGCAGCCGGACTAGCGGGTCCTACGAGCAGTACTTC
>many|TRBV28|TRBJ1-1|-
CASSTPRGRTEAFF
TGTGCCAGCAGTACCCCCCGGGGCCGAACTGAAGCTTTCTTT
>many|TRBV30|TRBJ2-2|-
CAWSAAGELFF
TGTGCCTGGAGTGCGGCCGGGGAGCTGTTTTTT
>many|TRBV6-5|TRBJ1-4|TRBD1
CASSYGAGGYEKLFF
TGTGCCAGCAGTTACGGGGCAGGGGGTTACGAAAAACTGTTTTTT
>-|TRBV23-1|TRBJ1-1|-
CASSQTRVMNTEAFF
TGCGCCAGCAGTCAAACACGGGTCATGAACACTGAAGCTTTCTTT
>-|TRBV4-2|TRBJ2-1|-
CASSPMGGNSFSYNEQFF
TGTGCCAGCAGCCCCATGGGGGGCAATAGCTTCTCCTACAATGAGCAGTTCTTC